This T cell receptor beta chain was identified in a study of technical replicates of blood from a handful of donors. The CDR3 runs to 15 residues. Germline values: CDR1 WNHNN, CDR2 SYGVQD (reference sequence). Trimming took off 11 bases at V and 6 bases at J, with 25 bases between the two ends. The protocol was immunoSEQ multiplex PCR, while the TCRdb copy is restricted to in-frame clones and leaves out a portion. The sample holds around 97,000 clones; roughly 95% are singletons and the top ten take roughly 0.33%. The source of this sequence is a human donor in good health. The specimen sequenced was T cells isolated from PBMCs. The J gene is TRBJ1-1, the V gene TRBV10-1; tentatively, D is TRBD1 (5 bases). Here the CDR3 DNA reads TGCGCCCGCCCTGGTGGGGACTCACCTCCCCCTGAAGCTTTCTTT. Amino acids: CARPGGDSPPPEAFF.